The clone carrying this TCR beta chain was observed many times. The CDR3 consists of 16 residues. Germline V gives CDR1 MNHEY, CDR2 SMNVEV (reference sequence). The germline V and J ends were trimmed by 3 bases and 6 bases, with 18 bases remaining between them. The data are from a study of human T cells and chemical hapten exposure. The sample's time point: patch test 3, about 24 weeks after DPC sensitization. Noted treatment: therapeutic diphenylcyclopropenone sensitization with weekly scalp DPC. Library construction involved attaching unique molecular identifiers to individual cDNA molecules, which allowed quantitative, reproducible TCR counting. TCRdb re-called the RACE reads through MiXCR, storing one row per CDR3 protein. The sample has tens of thousands of distinct CDR3 sequences, roughly 10% seen once.

The J gene is TRBJ2-1, the V gene TRBV27; the D gene is possibly TRBD2 (6 bases). Source: whole blood, taken in connection with sensitization to the hapten diphenylcyclopropenone (DPC). The receptor's source is a woman in her 50s with alopecia areata. Some clones in this sample may be carry-over from other donors' samples. CDR3: CASSFSVLIGSNEQFF. The CDR3 DNA reads as TGTGCCAGCAGTTTTTCCGTGCTCATCGGGAGCAATGAGCAGTTCTTC.